Presented here are 11 T cell receptor beta chains from one specimen sequenced in a study of regulatory T cells in long-lasting Graves disease. Arm-PCR with iRepertoire HTBI primers amplified the CDR3 regions for these TCR beta libraries. MiXCR was run by TCRdb on the multiplex PCR reads, yielding one entry per CDR3 protein. This sample has about 290,000 distinct CDR3 sequences, with 20% to 25% found just once. This sample's time point: persistent/refractory GD, antithyroid drugs over 5 years with positive TRAb. RNA from PBMCs was the source of the TCR library. The sequenced sample was peripheral blood mononuclear cells (PBMCs), obtained when the disease was refractory, from a patient treated with antithyroid drugs. These receptors came from a female donor with Graves disease.

The chain employs TRBV3-1 and TRBJ2-7; D not certain. Germline-derived CDR1 and CDR2 are LGHDT and YNNKEL (reference sequence). The V and J ends lost 4 bases and 2 bases respectively, with 15 bases between them. CDR3 length equals 15 residues. CDR3 nucleotide sequence: TGTGCCAGCAGCCCCAGAACCTCCACTACCTACGAGCAGTACTTC. It codes for CASSPRTSTTYEQYF.

The chain has TRBV7-9 and TRBJ2-5; the match to TRBD2 covers 8 bases. This CDR3 has 14 amino acids. Germline CDR1 reads SEHNR; CDR2 reads FQNEAQ (reference sequence). Germline trimming cut 4 bases from V and 8 bases from J; bases unmatched to any gene: 9. In DNA, the CDR3 is TGTGCCAGCAGCTCAGGCCCGGGACTAGTAACCCAGTACTTC. It yields the protein CASSSGPGLVTQYF.

This clonotype turned up a few times. The rearrangement links TRBV27 to TRBJ2-7, with a weak D call TRBD1 (5 bases). Trimming shortened V by 0 bases and J by 4 bases, and 13 bases separated the two germline ends. Per the germline V gene, CDR1 is MNHEY and CDR2 is SMNVEV (reference sequence). This CDR3 has 15 residues. The CDR3 is CASSLSYQGRYEQYF. The CDR3 DNA reads as TGTGCCAGCAGTTTATCGTATCAGGGTAGGTACGAGCAGTACTTC.

V gene TRBV19 combines with J gene TRBJ1-2, with TRBD1 as a possible D gene (6 bases). The CDR3 consists of 14 residues. The germline V gene encodes CDR1 LNHDA and CDR2 SQIVND (reference sequence). V dropped 7 bases and J dropped 4 bases, with 16 bases sitting between them. The CDR3 DNA sequence: TGTGCCAGTACCCCGAGGGACATTAGCTATGGCTACACCTTC. Translation: CASTPRDISYGYTF.

The chain recombines TRBV5-1 with TRBJ1-4, with 7 bases identical to TRBD1. The CDR3 runs 16 residues. V trimming: 0 bases; J trimming: 4 bases; junction bases outside the gene matches: 6. Germline V gene sequence: CDR1 SGHRS, CDR2 YFSETQ. The CDR3 coding sequence is TGCGCCAGCAGCTTGGGGGGGACAGCGAATAATGAAAAACTGTTTTTT. This translates into CASSLGGTANNEKLFF.

This clonotype was seen ten or more times. The chain recombines TRBV20-1 with TRBJ2-7; 10 bases are a match to TRBD2. Germline V CDR1 and CDR2: DFQATT, SNEGSKA (reference sequence). After removal of 2 bases from V and 3 bases from J, the junction contained 7 bases not matched to a gene. The CDR3 spans 15 residues. This chain's CDR3 is CSARLAGEVYYEQYF. The CDR3 DNA reads as TGCAGTGCTAGACTAGCGGGAGAGGTATACTACGAGCAGTACTTC.

The chain is built from TRBV9 and TRBJ2-7; D remains unclear. V was shortened by 2 bases and J by 5 bases, with 14 bases between the two germline ends. This CDR3 has 14 residues. Germline CDR1 SGDLS, CDR2 YYNGEE. CDR3 nucleotides: TGTGCCAGCAGCGTCTCCAATGTAGGCCACGAGCAGTACTTC. It yields the protein CASSVSNVGHEQYF. The full variable domain, in which reference TRBV9 and TRBJ2-7 provide the parts outside the CDR3, is DSGVTQTPKHLITATGQRVTLRCSPRSGDLSVYWYQQSLDQGLQFLIQYYNGEERAKGNILERFSAQQFPDLHSELNLSSLELGDSALYFCASSVSNVGHEQYFGPGTRLTVT.

In this sample, this clonotype turned up many times. The CDR3 nucleotides read TGTGCCAGCAGTTGGACGGACCCTTACTATGGCTACACCTTC. This translates into CASSWTDPYYGYTF. The chain employs TRBV6-5 and TRBJ1-2; D gene unclear. Trimming left V 4 bases short and J 3 bases short, with 12 bases between. Germline loops: CDR1 MNHEY, CDR2 SVGAGI. This CDR3 has 14 residues.

Here the CDR3 DNA reads TGTGCCAGCAGCGTAGACCACTCCTACGAGCAGTACTTC. Encoded protein: CASSVDHSYEQYF. The rearrangement joins TRBV9 to TRBJ2-7; D gene uncertain. V was pared by 0 bases and J by 0 bases, with 4 bases between. The CDR3 runs to 13 residues. Germline V lookup: CDR1 SGDLS, CDR2 YYNGEE.

This clonotype turned up a few times. The genes are TRBV6-5 and TRBJ1-1; no clear D gene. This CDR3 contains 12 residues. Germline assignment: CDR1 MNHEY and CDR2 SVGAGI. V was trimmed by 2 bases and J by 3 bases, leaving 4 bases between them. CDR3 coding DNA: TGTGCCAGCAGTTACGTTGACACTGAAGCTTTCTTT. Translation gives CASSYVDTEAFF.

V usage is TRBV6-5 and J usage is TRBJ1-1, with TRBD1 as a possible D gene (6 bases). The CDR3 consists of 15 residues. Germline loops: CDR1 MNHEY, CDR2 SVGAGI. The V end was cut by 2 bases, the J end by 1 base, with 11 bases between. This chain's CDR3 is CASSYRGRGNTEAFF. The CDR3 DNA follows: TGTGCCAGCAGTTACAGGGGCAGGGGGAACACTGAAGCTTTCTTT.